This entry describes one T cell receptor (beta chain). Its antigen is as yet unknown. Germline V lookup: CDR1 MGHDK, CDR2 SYGVNS. Trimming took off 5 bases at V and 8 bases at J, with 19 bases between the two ends. CDR3 size: 16 residues. This sample is part of a study of T cells in Graves' hyperthyroidism and ophthalmopathy. Study outcomes and limitations: Median prediction lead before ophthalmopathy onset was six to eight months with the model.

TCR beta CDR3 regions were amplified from RNA transcripts. The primer set for the first-round RT-PCR of the TCR CDR3 was HTBI. TCRdb ran MiXCR on the multiplex PCR reads and lists one entry per CDR3 protein. The sample yields fewer than 350,000 distinct CDR3 sequences, around 15% seen once. The V gene is TRBV25-1, the J gene TRBJ1-6; the D gene is possibly TRBD1 (6 bases). The clonotype comes from a woman between 50 and 59 years old with Graves' hyperthyroidism that later progressed to Graves' ophthalmopathy. The sample comprised blood. CDR3 amino acids: CASSRSGARVDSPLHF. CDR3 nucleotides: TGTGCCAGCAGTAGATCAGGGGCGAGGGTGGATTCACCCCTCCACTTT.